Listed below are T cell receptor beta chains from one sample, sequenced in a study of T-cell reconstitution after alpha-beta-depleted transplantation in children. TCRdb processed the PCR reads anew with MiXCR; each CDR3 protein has one entry. Of approximately 270,000 distinct CDR3 sequences in the sample, roughly 25% were seen once. Source: PBMCs, mostly from graft donor cells, taken 360 days after TCRalphabeta/CD19-depleted stem cell transplant. Receptors originate from a female patient between 2 and 15 years old who had a stem cell transplant for congenital amegakaryocytic thrombocytopenia, so the T cells may come from the graft donor. Both conserved end residues are part of each CDR3. Fields, in order: V gene, clone size, D gene, J gene, CDR3 protein, CDR3 DNA. A D gene is named only where the DNA matches it firmly. Not every row has a clone size; where given, it reads once, few, many or a size class.

>TRBV6-1|few|-|TRBJ1-1
CASIGNFYDTEAFF
TGTGCCAGCATCGGGAATTTTTACGACACTGAAGCTTTCTTT
>TRBV12-3/TRBV12-4|few|-|TRBJ1-3
CASSSGGYTIYF
TGTGCCAGCAGTTCCGGGGGTTACACCATATATTTT
>TRBV5-6|few|-|TRBJ2-7
CASSLVTGVAYEQYF
TGTGCCAGCAGCTTGGTAACGGGCGTCGCCTACGAGCAGTACTTC
>TRBV7-9|few|-|TRBJ2-3
CASSDGLRASTDTQYF
TGTGCCAGCAGCGACGGGCTACGGGCGAGCACAGATACGCAGTATTTT
>TRBV7-6|-|-|TRBJ2-3
CASGERNTDTQYF
TGTGCCAGCGGCGAGAGAAACACAGATACGCAGTATTTT
>TRBV15|-|-|TRBJ2-2
CATSRDLAGNTGELFF
TGTGCCACCAGCAGAGATCTGGCGGGGAACACCGGGGAGCTGTTTTTT
>TRBV9|few|TRBD1|TRBJ1-2
CASSPDRGTYGYTF
TGTGCCAGCAGCCCTGACAGGGGTACCTATGGCTACACCTTC
>TRBV25-1|few|-|TRBJ1-1
CASSAWGFHTEAFF
TGTGCCAGCAGTGCATGGGGTTTTCACACTGAAGCTTTCTTT
>TRBV6-5|-|-|TRBJ2-3
CASSPGGTTITDTQYF
TGTGCCAGCAGTCCTGGCGGGACCACAATCACAGATACGCAGTATTTT
>TRBV20-1|few|-|TRBJ2-5
CSAPRTVQETQYF
TGCAGTGCTCCACGGACAGTTCAAGAGACCCAGTACTTC
>TRBV20-1|-|TRBD2|TRBJ2-1
CSAHLFTSGNYNEQFF
TGCAGTGCTCACCTATTTACTAGCGGGAATTACAATGAGCAGTTCTTC
>TRBV29-1|few|-|TRBJ1-4
CSVEDVGRADEKLFF
TGCAGCGTTGAAGATGTAGGTCGGGCGGATGAAAAACTGTTTTTT
>TRBV5-1|many|TRBD1|TRBJ2-3
CASSYPDRGTDTQYF
TGCGCCAGCAGCTATCCCGACAGGGGCACAGATACGCAGTATTTT
>TRBV6-1|-|TRBD2|TRBJ2-1
CASRALGLAGVSVHNEQFF
TGTGCCAGCAGGGCCCTGGGACTAGCGGGAGTCTCAGTACACAATGAGCAGTTCTTC
>TRBV12-3/TRBV12-4|-|-|TRBJ2-1
CASRPDWGDEQFF
TGTGCCAGCAGGCCCGACTGGGGGGATGAGCAGTTCTTC
>TRBV28|many|TRBD2|TRBJ2-1
CASSYPAGGNEQFF
TGTGCCAGCAGTTACCCAGCGGGGGGTAATGAGCAGTTCTTC
>TRBV12-3/TRBV12-4|few|-|TRBJ2-3
CASGLARTDTQYF
TGTGCCTCCGGGCTAGCGAGGACAGATACGCAGTATTTT
>TRBV7-8|many|-|TRBJ2-2
CASSLEVDGELFF
TGTGCCAGCAGCCTAGAGGTGGACGGGGAGCTGTTTTTT
>TRBV7-9|few|-|TRBJ2-3
CASSRPRGTDTQYF
TGTGCCAGCAGCCGCCCCCGGGGGACAGATACGCAGTATTTT
>TRBV30|-|-|TRBJ2-6
CAWSVRVSSGANVLTF
TGTGCCTGGAGTGTACGGGTTAGCTCTGGGGCCAACGTCCTGACTTTC
>TRBV4-2|-|-|TRBJ1-1
CASSQVLSGQNTEAFF
TGTGCCAGCAGCCAAGTCCTTAGTGGACAGAACACTGAAGCTTTCTTT
>TRBV5-1|-|TRBD2|TRBJ2-7
CASSLGPSGATYEQYF
TGCGCCAGCAGCTTGGGGCCTAGCGGGGCCACCTACGAGCAGTACTTC
>TRBV5-1|-|-|TRBJ1-1
CASSLSGDGTEAFF
TGCGCCAGCAGCTTGTCAGGGGACGGCACTGAAGCTTTCTTT
>TRBV11-2|-|-|TRBJ1-2
CASSLEAPSAYGYTF
TGTGCCAGCAGCTTAGAGGCACCCTCGGCCTATGGCTACACCTTC
>TRBV10-3|many|-|TRBJ2-3
CAISAPTGKVGTDTQYF
TGTGCCATCAGTGCCCCCACAGGGAAGGTGGGCACAGATACGCAGTATTTT
>TRBV6-2/TRBV6-3|-|TRBD1|TRBJ2-2
CASSYNMDRLNTGELFF
TGTGCCAGCAGTTACAACATGGACAGGCTGAACACCGGGGAGCTGTTTTTT
>TRBV6-1|-|-|TRBJ2-1
CASRQVGNNEQFF
TGTGCCAGCAGACAAGTAGGGAACAATGAGCAGTTCTTC
>TRBV6-5|few|-|TRBJ1-2
CASSSGQTYYGYTF
TGTGCCAGCAGTTCCGGACAGACGTACTATGGCTACACCTTC
>TRBV7-3|once|-|TRBJ2-7
CASSLMPGDEQYF
TGTGCCAGCAGCTTAATGCCAGGGGACGAGCAGTACTTC
>TRBV29-1|few|-|TRBJ1-2
CSDKHSNYGYTF
TGCAGCGATAAACACTCTAACTATGGCTACACCTTC
>TRBV12-3/TRBV12-4|-|-|TRBJ1-2
CASSSGRFYGYTF
TGTGCCAGCAGTAGTGGACGGTTCTATGGCTACACCTTC
>TRBV25-1|few|-|TRBJ2-1
CASWSGAYNEQFF
TGTGCCAGCTGGAGTGGGGCCTACAATGAGCAGTTCTTC
>TRBV29-1|many|-|TRBJ2-1
CSVEGRVTDEQFF
TGCAGCGTTGAAGGCAGGGTAACGGATGAGCAGTTCTTC
>TRBV19|-|TRBD2|TRBJ2-1
CASSIIAGGNEQFF
TGTGCCAGTAGTATAATAGCGGGGGGGAATGAGCAGTTCTTC
>TRBV28|many|TRBD2|TRBJ2-7
CASSLSPGGAAEQYF
TGTGCCAGCAGTTTATCCCCGGGGGGGGCCGCCGAGCAGTACTTC
>TRBV12-3/TRBV12-4|-|-|TRBJ2-2
CASSLVNRVGELFF
TGTGCCAGCAGTTTAGTTAATAGGGTCGGGGAGCTGTTTTTT
>TRBV5-6|-|TRBD1|TRBJ2-5
CASSPGDRDATQYF
TGTGCCAGCAGCCCGGGGGACAGGGACGCGACCCAGTACTTC
>TRBV2|few|-|TRBJ2-1
CASGPDLYNEQFF
TGTGCCAGCGGGCCGGACTTATACAATGAGCAGTTCTTC
>TRBV20-1|few|-|TRBJ1-3
CSARGQGTGNTIYF
TGCAGTGCTAGAGGGCAGGGTACTGGAAACACCATATATTTT
>TRBV27|-|TRBD1|TRBJ2-7
CASKRTGGIYEQYF
TGTGCCAGCAAGAGGACAGGGGGAATCTACGAGCAGTACTTC
>TRBV2|few|-|TRBJ1-4
CASRFRGANEKLFF
TGTGCCAGCAGGTTCAGGGGAGCTAATGAAAAACTGTTTTTT
>TRBV12-3/TRBV12-4|few|-|TRBJ1-3
CASSFSSSGNTIYF
TGTGCCAGCAGTTTCAGTAGCTCTGGAAACACCATATATTTT
>TRBV7-6|few|-|TRBJ2-7
CASSLALRGEQYF
TGTGCCAGCAGCTTAGCGCTGAGGGGCGAGCAGTACTTC
>TRBV28|-|-|TRBJ2-5
CASKFGVSETQYF
TGTGCCAGCAAGTTTGGGGTATCGGAGACCCAGTACTTC
>TRBV10-3|-|-|TRBJ2-1
CAISMRALNEQFF
TGTGCCATCAGTATGCGGGCCCTCAATGAGCAGTTCTTC
>TRBV12-3/TRBV12-4|many|-|TRBJ2-2
CASSLRQGGTGELFF
TGCGCCAGCAGCTTGCGACAGGGAGGAACCGGGGAGCTGTTTTTT
>TRBV27|many|-|TRBJ2-1
CASSLAGRYNEQFF
TGTGCCAGCAGTTTGGCGGGCCGCTACAATGAGCAGTTCTTC